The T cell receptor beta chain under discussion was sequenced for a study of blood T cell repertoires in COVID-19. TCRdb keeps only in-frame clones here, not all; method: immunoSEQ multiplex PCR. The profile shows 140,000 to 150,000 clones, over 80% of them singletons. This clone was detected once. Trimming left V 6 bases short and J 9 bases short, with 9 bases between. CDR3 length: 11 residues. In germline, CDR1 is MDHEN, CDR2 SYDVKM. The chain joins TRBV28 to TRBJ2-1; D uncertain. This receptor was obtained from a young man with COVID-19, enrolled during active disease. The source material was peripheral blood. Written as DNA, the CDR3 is TGTGCCAGCAGCGCCTATAGTGAGCAGTTCTTC. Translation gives CASSAYSEQFF.